This entry is about one TCR beta chain. It lacks a known antigen. Qualities for individual bases were not recorded, and no much larger clone is one base off. Including the terminal cysteine and phenylalanine, the CDR3 comprises 15 residues. Left in the record is the CDR3 DNA by itself, 45 bases read in frame from the first base. CDR1 and CDR2, per the germline V gene, are MDHEN and SYDVKM. The germline V and J ends show losses of 5 bases and 8 bases respectively, and no gene match explains 12 bases of the junction. Donors formed part of the validation cohort, which comprised 120 subjects and was distinct from the first cohort of 550 to 850 subjects. Library preparation was by the immunoSEQ multiplex PCR assay. Regarding the original processing steps: A statistical classification framework was built to diagnose cytomegalovirus status from the catalog of TCR beta chain sequences. The source is immuneACCESS, and TCRdb retained only in-frame sequences with V and J called. Part of the clones is not carried over; for the studies checked, unresolved V genes explain less than half of this, and the remainder is unexplained. The V and J calls and clone size are taken from that table; D and trimming were inferred from the DNA. The sample profile shows approximately 140,000 clones; 85% to 90% of them were found once. The ten top clones hold under 3% of the sample.

This entry belongs to a study of cytomegalovirus exposure and HLA in healthy donors (dated by TCRdb to about 2017). With respect to the entire study: The 700 or so repertoires of the first cohort and the 95 to 150 validation repertoires were produced on the same platform, according to a later analysis. The study aimed to test whether cataloging public T cell receptors could reveal signatures of past pathogen exposure. Besides the first cohort of 666 subjects, a separate validation cohort made up of roughly 120 different subjects was used. The study combined high-throughput TCR immunosequencing, statistical association of individual TCRs with disease status, and machine learning to predict cytomegalovirus infection status. Here is what the overall study found, with its caveats: A later analysis had no HLA typing for the validation cohort, so co-occurrence there was scored across all 120 repertoires. Most TCR sequences were observed very rarely across donors, whereas some public TCRs were present in many individuals. In vitro tests confirmed that a few of the cytomegalovirus-associated TCR beta chains recognize cytomegalovirus antigens. In the study, about 150 TCR beta chains were listed as associated with cytomegalovirus. In a later analysis, TCRs clustered in the first cohort were found to also tend to co-occur in the approximately 120 validation repertoires, with 90% to 95% of cluster scores above 0. The authors suggested that the approach could potentially be generalized to other disease states and immunological phenotypes. The classifier was reported to diagnose cytomegalovirus status with high specificity and sensitivity in both the original and validation cohorts.

The rearranged segments are TRBV28 and TRBJ2-1, with 7 bases aligning to TRBD1. Sequenced material: PBMCs. The source of this sequence is a man between 18 and 29 years old in good health and CMV-seronegative. The CDR3 corresponds to CASSVRQGSFDEQFF. The DNA is as follows: TGTGCCAGCAGTGTACGACAGGGTTCCTTCGATGAGCAGTTCTTC.